This T cell receptor (beta chain) was sequenced during a study of metastatic and nonmetastatic thyroid tumors. CDR3 length: 15 residues. From germline, CDR1 is SGHRS and CDR2 YFSETQ. V dropped 1 base and J dropped 4; count of bases not matched to a gene: 5. Prior to thyroid surgery, none of the patients had received any treatment. In its sample, this clone ranks as medium-sized. Through MiXCR, TCRdb re-clonotyped the PCR reads. The table records 5,000 to 8,000 clones, approximately 16% of them present only once. Sequenced input: tumor tissue. The rearrangement joins TRBV5-1 to TRBJ2-5; 9 bases line up with TRBD1. This receptor was obtained from a male donor with papillary thyroid cancer or a benign thyroid nodule (not recorded which). Some clones in this sample may be carry-over from other donors' samples. CDR3 DNA: TGCGCCAGCAGCTTGAGGGGGGGACAGGGAGAGACCCAGTACTTC. Amino acids: CASSLRGGQGETQYF.